The entry below gives a single T cell receptor (beta chain) sequence along with its context. Its matching antigen is unknown. Method: immunoSEQ multiplex PCR; TCRdb's copy keeps in-frame clones and lacks some. The sample records 55,000 to 70,000 clones, approximately 80% being singletons. This sample is part of a study of OX40 agonist ivuxolimab in advanced cancers. The length of the CDR3 is 15 residues. CDR1 is WNHNN, CDR2 SYGVQD, per germline (reference sequence). Trimming took 3 bases from V and 4 from J, leaving 13 bases between them. Study-level findings and limits: Clonal expansion was among the lowest in partial responders at 0.1-3.0 mg/kg, especially CD8+.

This sequence joins TRBV10-1 and TRBJ2-1, with D perhaps TRBD2 (6 bases). The TCR originated in an adult with an advanced solid tumor such as melanoma, head and neck, liver or kidney cancer. The sample consisted of CD4+ or CD8+ T cells sorted from blood, taken in a trial of the OX40 agonist ivuxolimab. As DNA, the CDR3 is TGCGCCAGCAGTGATTCCGGGACTCCGTACAATGAGCAGTTCTTC. Residues: CASSDSGTPYNEQFF.